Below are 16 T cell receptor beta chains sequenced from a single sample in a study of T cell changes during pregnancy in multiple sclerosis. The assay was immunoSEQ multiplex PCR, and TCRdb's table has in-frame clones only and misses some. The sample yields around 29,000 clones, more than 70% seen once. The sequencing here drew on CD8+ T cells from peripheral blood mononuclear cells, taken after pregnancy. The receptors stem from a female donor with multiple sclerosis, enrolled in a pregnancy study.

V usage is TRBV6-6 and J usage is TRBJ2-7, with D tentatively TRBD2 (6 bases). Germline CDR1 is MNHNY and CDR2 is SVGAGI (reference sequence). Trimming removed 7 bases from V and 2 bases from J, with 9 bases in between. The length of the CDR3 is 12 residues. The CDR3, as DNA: TGTGCCAGCACCGGAGGGACCTACGAGCAGTACTTC. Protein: CASTGGTYEQYF.

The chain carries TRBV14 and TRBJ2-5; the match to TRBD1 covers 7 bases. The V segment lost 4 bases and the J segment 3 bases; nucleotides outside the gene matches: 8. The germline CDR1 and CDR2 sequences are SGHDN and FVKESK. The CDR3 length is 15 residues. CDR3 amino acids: CASSLLGRGKETQYF. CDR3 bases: TGTGCCAGCAGCCTCCTAGGCAGGGGGAAAGAGACCCAGTACTTC.

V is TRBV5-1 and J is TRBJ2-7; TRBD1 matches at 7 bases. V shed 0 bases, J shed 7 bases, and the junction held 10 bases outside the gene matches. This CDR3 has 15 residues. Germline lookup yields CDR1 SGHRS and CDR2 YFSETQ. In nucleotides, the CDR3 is TGCGCCAGCAGCTTGGCCGAAGGGACAGACGTGGAGCAGTACTTC. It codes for CASSLAEGTDVEQYF.

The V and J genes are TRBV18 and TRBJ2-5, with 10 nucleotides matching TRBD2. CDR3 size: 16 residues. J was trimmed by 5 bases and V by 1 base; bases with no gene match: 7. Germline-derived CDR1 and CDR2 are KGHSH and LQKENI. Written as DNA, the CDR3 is TGTGCCAGCTCACCACGCCCAGCGGGGGGGACGGAGACCCAGTACTTC. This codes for CASSPRPAGGTETQYF. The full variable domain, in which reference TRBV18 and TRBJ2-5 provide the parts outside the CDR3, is NAGVMQNPRHLVRRRGQEARLRCSPMKGHSHVYWYRQLPEEGLKFMVYLQKENIIDESGMPKERFSAEFPKEGPSILRIQQVVRGDSAAYFCASSPRPAGGTETQYFGPGTRLLVL.

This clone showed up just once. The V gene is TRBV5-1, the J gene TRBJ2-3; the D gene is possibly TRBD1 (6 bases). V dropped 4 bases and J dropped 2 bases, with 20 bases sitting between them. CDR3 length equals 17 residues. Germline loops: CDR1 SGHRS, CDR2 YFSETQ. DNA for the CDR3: TGCGCCAGCAGCCCTAGACGGACAGAAGCCTACACAGATACGCAGTATTTT. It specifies CASSPRRTEAYTDTQYF.

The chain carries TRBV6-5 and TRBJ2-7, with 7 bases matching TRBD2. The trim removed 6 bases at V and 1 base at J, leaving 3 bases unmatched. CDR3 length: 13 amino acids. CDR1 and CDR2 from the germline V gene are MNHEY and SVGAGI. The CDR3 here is CASSRGGSYEQYF. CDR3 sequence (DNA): TGTGCCAGCAGCCGCGGGGGTTCCTACGAGCAGTACTTC.

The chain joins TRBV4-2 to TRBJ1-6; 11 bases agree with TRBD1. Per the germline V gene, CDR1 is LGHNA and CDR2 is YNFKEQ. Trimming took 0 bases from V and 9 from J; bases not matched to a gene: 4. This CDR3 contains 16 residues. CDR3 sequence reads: CASSQDSGTGGSPLHF. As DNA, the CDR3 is TGTGCCAGCAGCCAAGATTCCGGGACAGGGGGTTCACCCCTCCACTTT.

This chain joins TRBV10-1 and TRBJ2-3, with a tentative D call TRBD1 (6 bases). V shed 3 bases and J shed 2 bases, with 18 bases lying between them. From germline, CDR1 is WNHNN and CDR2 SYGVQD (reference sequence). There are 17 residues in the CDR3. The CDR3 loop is CASSDEGVLSYTDTQYF. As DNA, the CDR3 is TGCGCCAGCAGTGATGAGGGGGTTCTTTCTTACACAGATACGCAGTATTTT.

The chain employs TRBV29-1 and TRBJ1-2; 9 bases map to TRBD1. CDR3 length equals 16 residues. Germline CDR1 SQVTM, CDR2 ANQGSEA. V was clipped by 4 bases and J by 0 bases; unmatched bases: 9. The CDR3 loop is CSVAVWDRVANYGYTF. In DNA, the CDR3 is TGCAGCGTTGCCGTGTGGGACAGGGTAGCTAACTATGGCTACACCTTC.

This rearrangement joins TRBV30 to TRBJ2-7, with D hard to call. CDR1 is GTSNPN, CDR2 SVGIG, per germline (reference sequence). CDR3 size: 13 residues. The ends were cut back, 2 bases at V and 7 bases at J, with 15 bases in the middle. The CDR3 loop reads CAWSMADAVEQYF. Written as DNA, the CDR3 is TGTGCCTGGAGTATGGCGGATGCCGTGGAGCAGTACTTC.

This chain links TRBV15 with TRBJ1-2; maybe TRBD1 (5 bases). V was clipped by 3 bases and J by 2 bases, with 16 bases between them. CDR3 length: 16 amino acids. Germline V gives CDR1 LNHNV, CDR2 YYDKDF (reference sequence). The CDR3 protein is CATSSRPGLKNYGYTF. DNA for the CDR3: TGTGCCACCAGCAGTCGTCCGGGACTCAAAAACTATGGCTACACCTTC.

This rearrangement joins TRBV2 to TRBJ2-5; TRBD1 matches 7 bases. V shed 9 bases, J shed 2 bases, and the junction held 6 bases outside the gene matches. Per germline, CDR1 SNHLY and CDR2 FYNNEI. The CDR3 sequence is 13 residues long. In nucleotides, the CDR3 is TGTGCCAGTCTCGGGACAGATCAAGAGACCCAGTACTTC. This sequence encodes CASLGTDQETQYF.

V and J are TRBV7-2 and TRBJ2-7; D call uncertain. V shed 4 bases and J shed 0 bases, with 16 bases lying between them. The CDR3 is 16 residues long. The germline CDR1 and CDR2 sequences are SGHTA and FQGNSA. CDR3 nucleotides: TGTGCCAGCAGCTGGCCTGGTGTGGTTTACTCCTACGAGCAGTACTTC. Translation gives CASSWPGVVYSYEQYF. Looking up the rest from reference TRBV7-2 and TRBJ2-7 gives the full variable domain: GAGVSQSPSNKVTEKGKDVELRCDPISGHTALYWYRQSLGQGLEFLIYFQGNSAPDKSGLPSDRFSAERTGGSVSTLTIQRTQQEDSAVYLCASSWPGVVYSYEQYFGPGTRLTVT.

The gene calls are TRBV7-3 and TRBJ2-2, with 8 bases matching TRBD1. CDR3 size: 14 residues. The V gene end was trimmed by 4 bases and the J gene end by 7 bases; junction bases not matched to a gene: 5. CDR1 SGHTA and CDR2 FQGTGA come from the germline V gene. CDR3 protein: CASSSRQGFGELFF. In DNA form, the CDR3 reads TGTGCCAGCAGCTCTCGACAGGGGTTCGGGGAGCTGTTTTTT.

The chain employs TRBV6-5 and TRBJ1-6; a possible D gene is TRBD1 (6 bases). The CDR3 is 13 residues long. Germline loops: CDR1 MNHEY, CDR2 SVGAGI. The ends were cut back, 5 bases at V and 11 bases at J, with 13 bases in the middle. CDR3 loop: CASSRQDSPPLHF. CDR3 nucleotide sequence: TGTGCCAGCAGTCGACAGGATTCTCCACCCCTCCACTTT.

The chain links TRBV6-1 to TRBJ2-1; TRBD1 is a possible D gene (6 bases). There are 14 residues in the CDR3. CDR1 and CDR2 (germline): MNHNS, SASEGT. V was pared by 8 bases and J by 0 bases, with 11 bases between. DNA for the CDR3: TGTGCCAGCGGGGGCCTTAGCTCCTACAATGAGCAGTTCTTC. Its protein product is CASGGLSSYNEQFF.